The clone carrying this T cell receptor (beta chain) was observed a few times. The sample comes from a study of blood T cell repertoires in COVID-19. Across the study: The United States, Italy and Spain supplied acute and convalescent COVID-19 samples. Sample material is recorded as cDNA or gDNA derived from T cells, B-cell-depleted T cells, or PBMCs.

Source study methods: Scientists estimated how many nucleated cells there were by amplifying reference gene primers. The method was immunoSEQ multiplex PCR; TCRdb's version includes in-frame clones alone and lacks a portion of them. V, J and clone size are taken as reported in that table, and D and trimming were inferred from the DNA itself. The table lists about 220,000 clones, 80% to 90% of them singletons. The CDR3 contains 13 residues. The germline V and J ends were trimmed by 5 bases and 4 bases, with 10 bases remaining between them. Germline lookup yields CDR1 SGHTA and CDR2 FQGTGA. This TCR derives from a woman aged 60-70 years who had recovered from COVID-19. The sequenced sample was peripheral blood. The rearrangement uses TRBV7-3 and TRBJ2-3, with TRBD2 as a possible D gene (5 bases). CDR3 sequence reads: CASSRGSADTQYF. Here the CDR3 DNA reads TGTGCCAGCAGCCGAGGGTCCGCAGATACGCAGTATTTT.